This TCR beta chain was sequenced for a study of Tregs in tolerant kidney transplant recipients. The nonmyeloablative bone marrow transplants came from related graft donors, with transient mixed chimerism. Thawed PBMCs were FACS-sorted into unstimulated CD4+CD25+CD127- regulatory T cells, CD4+CD25- non-regulatory cells, CD4 and CD8 cells. Overall study findings and caveats: Activated donor B cell expansion appeared to reveal the most relevant donor-specific TCRbeta repertoire. Some patients' samples used different primers over time, so nucleotide sequences weren't comparable.

This CDR3 comprises 13 residues. V gave up 8 bases and J gave up 4 bases; unmatched junction bases: 4. Germline lookup yields CDR1 SGHVS and CDR2 FNYEAQ. Details on this clone: The antigen is not known.

Assay used: immunoSEQ multiplex PCR; TCRdb lists only in-frame clones, some missing. The sample contains roughly 64,000 clones, more than 70% of which appear only once. The sample in question was CD4+ T cells from blood (PBMCs), obtained 6 months after the transplant. This receptor was identified in a human patient who received a combined kidney and bone marrow transplant. A share of the T cells may be of graft donor origin. The J gene is TRBJ1-1, the V gene TRBV7-6, with TRBD1 identical over 10 bases. Written as DNA, the CDR3 is TGTGCCAGCGGCCGGGACAGGGGCACTGAAGCTTTCTTT. Protein: CASGRDRGTEAFF. Variable domain in full (rest from reference TRBV7-6 and TRBJ1-1): GAGVSQSPRYKVTKRGQDVALRCDPISGHVSLYWYRQALGQGPEFLTYFNYEAQQDKSGLPNDRFSAERPEGSISTLTIQRTEQRDSAMYRCASGRDRGTEAFFGQGTRLTVV.